This is a list of T cell receptor beta chains from one sample in a study of immune characterization of retroperitoneal liposarcoma. Each CDR3 protein gets one entry after TCRdb re-called the PCR reads with MiXCR. Of around 19,000 distinct CDR3 sequences detected, around two fifths appear once; the ten largest clones hold 7.4%. Sequenced sample: blood. The receptors stem from a male donor with retroperitoneal liposarcoma. Both conserved end residues are part of each CDR3. The order of the fields is V gene, clone size, CDR3 protein. The size of a clone is reported for some rows only, either as once, few or many, or as a class for expanded clones.

V: TRBV5-3
size: -
CDR3: CASSPTAGDNEQFF

V: TRBV7-6
size: -
CDR3: CASSSYRDLDEKLFF

V: TRBV28
size: few
CDR3: CASNEVKGNSPLHF

V: TRBV5-4
size: -
CDR3: CASSLDGTGGGDTQYF

V: TRBV6-1
size: -
CDR3: CASSFNPGHAVDEQYF

V: TRBV6-5
size: few
CDR3: CASSYGQNTEAFF

V: TRBV6-1
size: -
CDR3: CASSRVSYNEQFF

V: TRBV18
size: -
CDR3: CASSLSGQNYEQYF

V: TRBV7-2
size: once
CDR3: CARSHRDRAPVTF

V: TRBV6-1
size: few
CDR3: CASSELSLRVAQYF

V: TRBV4-1
size: -
CDR3: CASSQDPGHRGQPQHF

V: TRBV12-3/TRBV12-4
size: many
CDR3: CASSFSRTYEQYF

V: TRBV12-3/TRBV12-4
size: -
CDR3: CASSHPARGGGNIQYF

V: TRBV6-1
size: -
CDR3: CASSRSIRDGGYTF

V: TRBV6-1
size: few
CDR3: CASSEGGTNNEQFF

V: TRBV7-8
size: -
CDR3: CASSAGRGGGEQYF

V: TRBV6-4
size: -
CDR3: CASSGTSGSYNEQFF

V: TRBV6-1
size: many
CDR3: CASNLFPTGALGEQYF

V: TRBV6-7
size: -
CDR3: CASSSRREIYEQYF

V: TRBV6-6
size: large
CDR3: CASSYRRTGAPQYF

V: TRBV28
size: once
CDR3: CASSLGSTYEQYF

V: TRBV10-3
size: few
CDR3: CAIGQGNTGELFF